Listed below are T cell receptor beta chains from one sample, sequenced in a study of CD8+ T cells in alopecia areata. Using immunoSEQ multiplex PCR, the repertoire was profiled, and TCRdb retains in-frame clones only, with some absent. The sample comprises about 180,000 clones, around 63% of which are singletons, and around 1.6% rests with the top ten. The specimen was CD4+ T cells sorted from blood, collected at week 0. These receptors were taken from a human donor with alopecia areata. The CDR3 runs from the conserved cysteine through the conserved F or W. The D gene is left open where the match is weak. Size is stated for part of the rows, as once, few or many counts, or as a class when the clone is expanded.

j_gene,d_gene,abundance,v_gene,CDR3aa,CDR3nt
TRBJ2-2,TRBD1,.,TRBV7-3,CASSPSGGHLDGELFF,TGTGCCAGCAGCCCCTCAGGGGGACACTTGGACGGGGAGCTGTTTTTT
TRBJ1-1,TRBD1,few,TRBV29-1,CSAGQGVTEAFF,TGCAGCGCTGGACAGGGTGTCACTGAAGCTTTCTTT
TRBJ1-2,TRBD1,.,TRBV4-3,CASSQATIGTGGYGYTF,TGCGCCAGCAGCCAAGCAACCATCGGGACAGGGGGCTATGGCTACACCTTC
TRBJ2-7,TRBD2,.,TRBV7-6,CASSLVGGGPEYEQYF,TGTGCCAGCAGCTTAGTTGGCGGGGGGCCGGAATACGAGCAGTACTTC
TRBJ2-1,TRBD1,.,TRBV29-1,CSVAPQTGPGPEQFF,TGCAGCGTTGCCCCTCAGACAGGGCCCGGACCTGAGCAGTTCTTC
TRBJ2-3,TRBD1,.,TRBV6-4,CASSPGQGHTDTQYF,TGTGCCAGCAGTCCCGGACAGGGTCACACAGATACGCAGTATTTT
TRBJ2-2,TRBD2,once,TRBV5-4,CASGGEELAGPPNTGELFF,TGTGCCAGCGGCGGGGAGGAACTAGCGGGTCCACCGAACACCGGGGAGCTGTTTTTT
TRBJ2-5,.,.,TRBV29-1,CSVEDDNGGTQYF,TGCAGCGTTGAAGACGATAACGGGGGGACCCAGTACTTC
TRBJ1-5,.,.,TRBV19,CASSTTEGPNQPQHF,TGTGCCAGTAGTACAACAGAGGGACCCAATCAGCCCCAGCATTTT
TRBJ2-1,TRBD1,.,TRBV6-5,CASRSGGDEQFF,TGTGCCAGCAGGTCAGGGGGCGATGAGCAGTTCTTC
TRBJ2-5,.,.,TRBV27,CASSGASKGETQYF,TGTGCCAGCAGCGGCGCTTCCAAAGGGGAGACCCAGTACTTC
TRBJ2-1,.,.,TRBV5-1,CASSLARYNEQFF,TGCGCCAGCAGCTTGGCCAGATACAATGAGCAGTTCTTC
TRBJ2-7,.,.,TRBV29-1,CSVDSPGSYEQYF,TGCAGCGTCGACTCCCCGGGGTCCTACGAGCAGTACTTC
TRBJ2-3,.,.,TRBV6-1,CASSRQGGFTDTQYF,TGTGCCAGCAGTCGCCAGGGGGGGTTTACAGATACGCAGTATTTT
TRBJ2-1,.,.,TRBV6-1,CASSEAFTAIGIEQFF,TGTGCCAGCAGTGAAGCATTTACGGCAATTGGGATTGAGCAGTTCTTC
TRBJ1-2,.,.,TRBV6-5,CASSYSPGYGYTF,TGTGCCAGCAGTTACTCGCCAGGCTATGGCTACACCTTC
TRBJ1-4,.,.,TRBV30,CAWSNPTRGMLEKLFF,TGTGCCTGGTCTAACCCAACGCGGGGGATGCTAGAAAAACTGTTTTTT
TRBJ1-2,.,once,TRBV7-2,CASSFARGRGFGYTF,TGTGCCAGCAGCTTCGCCCGGGGGCGCGGCTTCGGCTACACCTTC
TRBJ1-5,.,.,TRBV19,CASRRDSNQPQHF,TGTGCCAGTAGACGCGACAGCAATCAGCCCCAGCATTTT
TRBJ2-7,.,.,TRBV6-6,CARTTAGPHYEQYF,TGTGCCAGAACCACGGCGGGACCACATTACGAGCAGTACTTC
TRBJ2-1,.,.,TRBV29-1,CSVEEGTGLNEQFF,TGCAGCGTTGAAGAAGGAACGGGTTTGAATGAGCAGTTCTTC
TRBJ1-1,TRBD1,once,TRBV19,CASSQGDGFEAFF,TGTGCCAGTAGCCAGGGGGATGGATTTGAAGCTTTCTTT
TRBJ1-2,.,few,TRBV29-1,CSVPITHNGYTF,TGCAGCGTCCCCATCACACACAACGGCTACACCTTC
TRBJ2-7,TRBD1,.,TRBV6-6,CASSYSTGTGNYEQYF,TGTGCCAGCAGTTACTCTACCGGGACAGGGAACTACGAGCAGTACTTC
TRBJ1-2,.,.,TRBV5-4,CASSSDGGARGYTF,TGTGCCAGCAGCAGTGACGGGGGGGCCCGTGGCTACACCTTC
TRBJ1-2,TRBD1,few,TRBV13,CASSLLQGPRTNYGYTF,TGTGCCAGCAGCTTACTACAGGGGCCTAGGACTAACTATGGCTACACCTTC
TRBJ2-3,TRBD2,few,TRBV6-4,CASRASGDSDTQYF,TGTGCCAGCCGGGCTAGCGGGGATTCAGATACGCAGTATTTT
TRBJ2-1,TRBD1,few,TRBV29-1,CSVDRQGISYNEQFF,TGCAGCGTTGATCGACAGGGTATTTCCTACAATGAGCAGTTCTTC
TRBJ1-4,TRBD1,.,TRBV5-6,CASSYGQVGEKLFF,TGTGCCAGCAGCTACGGACAGGTTGGTGAAAAACTGTTTTTT
TRBJ2-2,.,.,TRBV30,CAWGTGFGELFF,TGTGCCTGGGGCACAGGGTTTGGGGAGCTGTTTTTT
TRBJ2-1,.,.,TRBV7-2,CASSSLGYEQFF,TGTGCCAGCAGCTCACTGGGGTATGAGCAGTTCTTC
TRBJ2-3,TRBD2,.,TRBV30,CAWSRTSGDTQYF,TGTGCCTGGAGTCGGACTAGCGGCGATACGCAGTATTTT
TRBJ2-5,TRBD1,.,TRBV29-1,CSARLVGQGEGTQYF,TGCAGCGCCAGACTGGTGGGACAGGGGGAAGGGACCCAGTACTTC
TRBJ2-7,.,.,TRBV6-5,CASRRSGEQYF,TGTGCCAGCAGGCGGAGTGGAGAGCAGTACTTC
TRBJ1-4,TRBD1,.,TRBV7-2,CASSSQGEDEKLFF,TGTGCCAGCAGCTCTCAGGGGGAGGATGAAAAACTGTTTTTT
TRBJ1-5,TRBD1,.,TRBV19,CASGGTGARRPQHF,TGTGCCAGTGGAGGGACAGGTGCCCGTCGGCCCCAGCATTTT
TRBJ2-1,.,.,TRBV29-1,CSVDLASNEQFF,TGCAGCGTTGATCTAGCGAGCAATGAGCAGTTCTTC
TRBJ1-1,TRBD1,.,TRBV6-6,CASRDRAATEAFF,TGTGCCAGCAGGGACAGGGCCGCCACTGAAGCTTTCTTT
TRBJ1-4,.,.,TRBV30,CAWSSGHEKLFF,TGTGCCTGGAGCTCCGGGCATGAAAAACTGTTTTTT
TRBJ2-6,.,few,TRBV29-1,CSVEEGAGTNVLTF,TGCAGCGTTGAAGAAGGTGCGGGGACCAACGTCCTGACTTTC
TRBJ2-3,.,.,TRBV2,CASSLDLRPSTDTQYF,TGTGCCAGCAGTCTTGATCTACGGCCTAGCACAGATACGCAGTATTTT
TRBJ1-5,TRBD1,few,TRBV29-1,CSVALGQGYQPQHF,TGCAGCGTCGCCTTGGGACAGGGGTATCAGCCCCAGCATTTT
TRBJ2-5,TRBD1,.,TRBV29-1,CSAGWGQGTETQYF,TGCAGCGCCGGATGGGGACAGGGCACAGAGACCCAGTACTTC
TRBJ2-1,TRBD2,.,TRBV4-2,CASSQESWLAGDIRNEQFF,TGTGCCAGCAGCCAAGAGTCTTGGCTAGCGGGGGACATCAGGAATGAGCAGTTCTTC
TRBJ1-4,.,.,TRBV7-2,CASSLWEGEKLFF,TGTGCCAGCAGCTTATGGGAAGGTGAAAAACTGTTTTTT
TRBJ1-2,.,.,TRBV6-5,CASSRRAVNYGYTF,TGTGCCAGCAGTCGCAGGGCAGTGAACTATGGCTACACCTTC
TRBJ1-6,TRBD1,few,TRBV27,CASSPSPSETGYNSPLHF,TGTGCCAGCAGTCCCTCCCCCTCTGAGACAGGGTATAATTCACCCCTCCACTTT
TRBJ1-5,.,.,TRBV7-2,CASSLAGLNQPQHF,TGTGCCAGCAGCTTAGCAGGGCTTAATCAGCCCCAGCATTTT
TRBJ2-3,TRBD2,.,TRBV25-1,CASSRLAGESDTQYF,TGTGCCAGCAGCAGACTAGCGGGGGAGTCAGATACGCAGTATTTT
TRBJ1-1,.,few,TRBV7-9,CASSLTGLGTEAFF,TGTGCCAGCAGCTTAACAGGGCTTGGGACTGAAGCTTTCTTT
TRBJ1-1,.,.,TRBV5-1,CASRRAQNTEAFF,TGCGCCAGCAGAAGGGCCCAGAACACTGAAGCTTTCTTT
TRBJ2-7,.,.,TRBV29-1,CSVEEGFTAEQYF,TGCAGCGTGGAGGAGGGGTTTACCGCCGAGCAGTACTTC
TRBJ2-3,.,.,TRBV25-1,CASSESGQGYTDTQYF,TGTGCCAGCAGTGAATCTGGGCAGGGGTACACAGATACGCAGTATTTT
TRBJ2-5,.,few,TRBV27,CASSTWPHSRETQYF,TGTGCCAGCAGTACTTGGCCGCATTCTCGGGAGACCCAGTACTTC